The 21 T cell receptor beta chains below were found in one sample sequenced in a study of blood T cell repertoires in COVID-19. Profiling relied on immunoSEQ multiplex PCR, and the TCRdb table lists in-frame clones only, not all of them. The table has 100,000 to 150,000 clones, over 75% seen once. Specimen: peripheral blood. These receptors came from a man aged 45 to 65 with acute or convalescent COVID-19.

The rearrangement links TRBV6-6 to TRBJ2-3; 11 bases match TRBD2. The V gene end was trimmed by 2 bases and the J gene end by 7 bases; junction bases not matched to a gene: 8. The CDR3 covers 16 residues. Germline V lookup: CDR1 MNHNY, CDR2 SVGAGI (reference sequence). CDR3 nucleotides: TGTGCCAGCAGTTACGGTAGCGGGAGGGCCGGGAATACGCAGTATTTT. Translating gives CASSYGSGRAGNTQYF.

The V call is TRBV3-1 (or the pseudogene TRBV3-2), the J call TRBJ2-7, with a tentative D call TRBD1 (5 bases). Per the germline V gene, CDR1 is LGHDT and CDR2 is YNNKEL (reference sequence). Trimming took 0 bases from V and 6 from J, leaving 9 bases between them. The CDR3 totals 13 residues. The CDR3 nucleotides read TGTGCCAGCAGCCAAGATCGGACAACCGAGCAGTACTTC. Protein sequence: CASSQDRTTEQYF.

The rearrangement uses TRBV10-2 and TRBJ2-7; 11 bases align to TRBD2. Germline V CDR1 and CDR2: WSHSY, SAAADI. This CDR3 region has 17 residues. With V trimmed by 6 bases and J by 3 bases, 13 bases remained unmatched. DNA for the CDR3: TGCGCCAGCAGCGAAGCTCAGTCCGGGACTAGCGGCTACGAGCAGTACTTC. As protein: CASSEAQSGTSGYEQYF.

The chain links TRBV4-3 to TRBJ2-1, with D perhaps TRBD2 (6 bases). Looked up from germline, CDR1 is LGHNA and CDR2 is YSLEER. With 0 bases removed from V and 4 bases from J, the gap between germline ends came to 10 bases. This CDR3 has 15 residues. This CDR3 reads CASSQDGRGYNEQFF. The CDR3, as DNA: TGCGCCAGCAGCCAAGACGGGAGAGGTTACAATGAGCAGTTCTTC.

CDR3 nucleotides: TGTGCCAGCAGTTTGAGGCGAGGGATCACAGATACGCAGTATTTT. Translated, it gives CASSLRRGITDTQYF. V is TRBV6-5 and J is TRBJ2-3; possibly TRBD2 for D (5 bases). Germline V gene lookup returns CDR1 MNHEY and CDR2 SVGAGI. V was clipped by 4 bases and J by 2 bases, with 13 bases between them. This CDR3 has 15 residues.

This rearrangement joins TRBV25-1 to TRBJ1-1; TRBD1 agrees at 9 bases. Germline CDR1 MGHDK, CDR2 SYGVNS. This CDR3 comprises 15 residues. V was clipped by 1 base and J by 1 base; unmatched bases: 1. The CDR3 is CASSEWGQGNTEAFF. Written as DNA, the CDR3 is TGTGCCAGCAGTGAATGGGGACAGGGGAACACTGAAGCTTTCTTT.

The gene calls are TRBV7-9 and TRBJ2-7; the D gene is possibly TRBD2 (8 bases). Germline V CDR1 and CDR2: SEHNR, FQNEAQ (reference sequence). The CDR3 sequence is 18 residues long. Trimming shortened V by 5 bases and J by 5 bases, and 28 bases separated the two germline ends. CDR3: CASSAVGRGLTRGHEQYF. In nucleotides, the CDR3 is TGTGCCAGCAGCGCCGTCGGGAGGGGGCTAACGAGGGGCCACGAGCAGTACTTC.

As DNA, the CDR3 is TGTGCCAGCAGCCAGAGGACTAGCGGGAGTGTAGATACGCAGTATTTT. The encoded protein is CASSQRTSGSVDTQYF. The chain employs TRBV3-1 (or the pseudogene TRBV3-2) and TRBJ2-3; 13 nucleotides agree with TRBD2. J lost 5 bases, V lost 3 bases, and 5 bases had no gene match. CDR1 LGHDT and CDR2 YNNKEL come from the germline V gene (reference sequence). The CDR3 has 16 amino acids.

The chain recombines TRBV6-5 with TRBJ1-5, with D possibly being TRBD1 (6 bases). This CDR3 region has 14 residues. Trimming removed 6 bases at V and 2 bases at J, with 11 bases between. The germline CDR1 and CDR2 sequences are MNHEY and SVGAGI. This CDR3 is CASRPTGRNQPQHF. CDR3 nucleotides: TGTGCCAGCAGACCGACAGGCCGCAATCAGCCCCAGCATTTT.

V is TRBV5-1 and J is TRBJ1-1, with 7 bases identical to TRBD1. CDR1 is SGHRS and CDR2 is YFSETQ in the germline V gene. V lost 4 bases, J lost 4 bases, and 4 bases stayed unmatched. This CDR3 has 13 amino acids. The CDR3 is CASSQTGSTEAFF. The DNA for the CDR3 is TGCGCCAGCAGCCAGACAGGGAGCACTGAAGCTTTCTTT.

The chain couples TRBV19 to TRBJ1-1, with D maybe TRBD1 (5 bases). The CDR3 consists of 13 residues. V gave up 5 bases and J gave up 7 bases, with 14 bases separating them. The V gene's germline CDR1 is LNHDA and CDR2 SQIVND (reference sequence). CDR3 in DNA: TGTGCCAGTAGTTACCTCGGGGGGAATGAAGCTTTCTTT. It translates to CASSYLGGNEAFF.

The V gene is TRBV5-5, the J gene TRBJ2-3; D possibly corresponds to TRBD2 (5 bases). Deletions cut 2 bases from V and 1 base from J, with 11 bases between. Germline values: CDR1 SGHKS, CDR2 YYEKEE (reference sequence). CDR3 length: 15 amino acids. CDR3 nucleotide sequence: TGTGCCAGCAGCTTCGAGGGCCTACGCACAGATACGCAGTATTTT. Amino acid sequence: CASSFEGLRTDTQYF.

The chain joins TRBV19 to TRBJ1-1, with D tentatively TRBD1 (5 bases). Germline CDR1 is LNHDA and CDR2 is SQIVND (reference sequence). The CDR3 totals 14 residues. V shed 2 bases and J shed 1 base, with 8 bases lying between them. CDR3 sequence reads: CASSIIQGNTEAFF. As DNA, the CDR3 is TGTGCCAGTAGTATAATCCAGGGGAACACTGAAGCTTTCTTT.

CDR3: CASSLAEAAEQFF. The CDR3 DNA reads as TGCGCCAGCAGCTTGGCCGAAGCGGCTGAGCAGTTCTTC. V is TRBV5-1 and J is TRBJ2-1; possible D gene TRBD2, 5 bases. The length of the CDR3 is 13 residues. Germline V gene data show CDR1 as SGHRS and CDR2 as YFSETQ. Trimming took off 0 bases at V and 9 bases at J, with 10 bases between the two ends. Combining the CDR3 with reference TRBV5-1 and TRBJ2-1 gives the whole variable domain KAGVTQTPRYLIKTRGQQVTLSCSPISGHRSVSWYQQTPGQGLQFLFEYFSETQRNKGNFPGRFSGRQFSNSRSEMNVSTLELGDSALYLCASSLAEAAEQFFGPGTRLTVL.

The chain carries TRBV6-5 and TRBJ1-2; maybe TRBD1 (5 bases). The germline gives CDR1 MNHEY, CDR2 SVGAGI. V dropped 6 bases and J dropped 1 base, with 9 bases sitting between them. This CDR3 spans 13 amino acids. CDR3: CASRLDSNYGYTF. Here the CDR3 DNA reads TGTGCCAGCAGACTCGACAGTAACTATGGCTACACCTTC.

The chain joins TRBV19 to TRBJ1-1; 7 positions match TRBD1. Trimming at V came to 3 bases and at J to 4 bases, leaving 5 bases not matched to a gene. This CDR3 has 14 residues. Germline assignment: CDR1 LNHDA and CDR2 SQIVND (reference sequence). The CDR3 sequence: CASSIGTVGTEAFF. For the CDR3, the DNA is TGTGCCAGTAGTATCGGGACAGTTGGCACTGAAGCTTTCTTT.

The chain couples TRBV11-3 to TRBJ1-1; 7 positions agree with TRBD1. The CDR3 is made up of 13 amino acids. Germline V lookup: CDR1 SGHNT, CDR2 YENEEA. With 5 bases clipped from V and 5 bases from J, the junction kept 5 bases outside the gene matches. This CDR3 is CASSIDRDTEAFF. DNA of the CDR3: TGTGCCAGCAGCATCGACAGGGATACTGAAGCTTTCTTT.

The V call is TRBV11-2, the J call TRBJ2-1; 8 bases align to TRBD2. The CDR3 is 16 amino acids. Germline V lookup: CDR1 SGHAT, CDR2 FQNNGV. The trim removed 1 base at V and 0 bases at J, leaving 2 bases unmatched. CDR3 DNA sequence: TGTGCCAGCAGCTTAGTTAGCGGGAACTCCTACAATGAGCAGTTCTTC. This translates into CASSLVSGNSYNEQFF.

V is TRBV19 and J is TRBJ2-1; 7 bases fit TRBD2. The junction had 11 bases not matched to a gene; V was cut back by 4 bases and J by 2 bases. The length of the CDR3 is 17 residues. Germline V gene lookup returns CDR1 LNHDA and CDR2 SQIVND (reference sequence). The CDR3 spells CASSTSGTEFTYNEQFF. The CDR3 nucleotides are TGTGCCAGTAGTACTAGCGGTACCGAATTCACCTACAATGAGCAGTTCTTC.

The chain has TRBV7-6 and TRBJ2-5, with 10 bases that match TRBD2. The CDR3 totals 17 residues. J lost 4 bases, V lost 1 base, and 9 bases had no gene match. Looked up from germline, CDR1 is SGHVS and CDR2 is FNYEAQ. The CDR3 is CASSLGVAGGMVETQYF. The CDR3 DNA is TGTGCCAGCAGCTTAGGGGTAGCGGGAGGAATGGTAGAGACCCAGTACTTC.

The chain combines TRBV24-1 with TRBJ2-3; 9 nucleotides line up with TRBD2. Unmatched junction bases numbered 5, after V lost 5 bases and J lost 3 bases. The CDR3 has 15 amino acids. Germline CDR1 and CDR2: KGHDR and SFDVKD. This CDR3 is CATSARAGGTDTQYF. The CDR3 coding sequence is TGTGCCACCAGTGCTCGAGCGGGAGGTACAGATACGCAGTATTTT.